These T cell receptor beta chains were read from a single sample in a study of lymphopenia after photon versus proton radiotherapy. Produced via immunoSEQ multiplex PCR; TCRdb's table is partial and in-frame only. This sample has approximately 47,000 clones, with approximately 85% found just once. The starting material was peripheral blood, obtained from a patient treated with photon-based radiotherapy. Source of these receptors: a man aged 40-50 years with gastric cancer. Each CDR3 is given with its conserved first and last residue. A D gene is named only where the DNA matches it firmly. Clone size, where shown, is once, few, many, or a class for clones that have expanded.

v_call,d_call,cdr3_length,j_call,clone_size,cdr3_nt,cdr3_aa
TRBV13,TRBD1,17,TRBJ1-3,-,TGTGCCAGCAGCCCCCGACAGGGTCTCCGCTCTGGAAACACCATATATTTT,CASSPRQGLRSGNTIYF
TRBV5-1,TRBD2,15,TRBJ2-1,-,TGCGCCAGCACGGCTAGCGGGGACCCGGACGCTGAGCAGTTCTTC,CASTASGDPDAEQFF
TRBV28,-,15,TRBJ1-5,-,TGTGCCAGCAGTTCTACCGGGACATTCAATCAGCCCCAGCATTTT,CASSSTGTFNQPQHF
TRBV7-3,-,19,TRBJ1-5,-,TGTGCCAGCAGCTTCCGGAACGTCCGCAGGTTTAACCCCAATCAGCCCCAGCATTTT,CASSFRNVRRFNPNQPQHF
TRBV11-2,-,11,TRBJ2-7,-,TGTGCCAGCAGCCCCTCCTACGAGCAGTACTTC,CASSPSYEQYF
TRBV2,-,11,TRBJ1-6,few,TGTGCCAGCAGAGGGTTCTCACCCCTCCACTTT,CASRGFSPLHF
TRBV10-3,-,15,TRBJ1-2,-,TGTGCCATCAGTGAGTCCACAGAGGCTAACTATGGCTACACCTTC,CAISESTEANYGYTF
TRBV7-9,TRBD2,15,TRBJ2-1,few,TGTGCCAGCAGCCCCCGGCGGGGGGGTATCAATGAGCAGTTCTTC,CASSPRRGGINEQFF
TRBV19,TRBD1,14,TRBJ2-7,-,TGTGCCACTAACCAAGGGGGACAGGTAGACGAGCAGTACTTC,CATNQGGQVDEQYF
TRBV5-1,-,14,TRBJ2-7,-,TGCGCCAGCAGCTTTTCGACAGATTCCTACGAGCAGTACTTC,CASSFSTDSYEQYF
TRBV4-1,-,11,TRBJ2-2,-,TGCGCCAGCAGGGGAAGCGGGGAGCTGTTTTTT,CASRGSGELFF
TRBV11-3,TRBD1,16,TRBJ2-1,-,TGTGCCAGCAGCTTAGTGGGCAGGGGGTCGTACAATGAGCAGTTCTTC,CASSLVGRGSYNEQFF
TRBV4-3,-,15,TRBJ1-2,-,TGCGCCAGCAGCCAAAGGACAGACACCAACTATGGCTACACCTTC,CASSQRTDTNYGYTF
TRBV9,TRBD2,14,TRBJ2-5,-,TGTGCCAGCAGTAAGCGGGGGGGATTCGAGACCCAGTACTTC,CASSKRGGFETQYF
TRBV19,-,15,TRBJ1-5,-,TGTGCCAGTAGTATACACGGTGATAGCAATCAGCCCCAGCATTTT,CASSIHGDSNQPQHF
TRBV5-4,-,14,TRBJ1-4,-,TGTGCCAGCAGCCCGGGACGGTATAATGAAAAACTGTTTTTT,CASSPGRYNEKLFF
TRBV7-9,TRBD2,17,TRBJ2-1,-,TGTGCCAGCAGCTTAGGAGGTACTAGCGGGGACTACAATGAGCAGTTCTTC,CASSLGGTSGDYNEQFF
TRBV5-6,TRBD1,14,TRBJ2-7,-,TGTGCCAGCAGCCCGGGACAGTGGGGGTACGAGCAGTACTTC,CASSPGQWGYEQYF
TRBV5-1,-,15,TRBJ2-1,-,TGCGCCAGCAGCTTGGGGGGGAGCTCCTACAATGAGCAGTTCTTC,CASSLGGSSYNEQFF
TRBV11-2,TRBD1,15,TRBJ1-2,-,TGTGCCAGCAGCTTAGAAGCGACAGGGGGCTATGGCTACACCTTC,CASSLEATGGYGYTF
TRBV2,-,14,TRBJ2-5,few,TGTGCCAGCAGTGAGGACACCCCCCAAGAGACCCAGTACTTC,CASSEDTPQETQYF
TRBV19,-,14,TRBJ1-1,-,TGTGCCAGTACCCGAACAGGGCGGGGGGCTGAAGCTTTCTTT,CASTRTGRGAEAFF
TRBV7-9,TRBD1,14,TRBJ1-2,-,TGTGCCAGCAGCCACAGTGACAGGGCCTATGGCTACACCTTC,CASSHSDRAYGYTF
TRBV5-4,-,16,TRBJ2-3,-,TGTGCCAGCAGCTTGCCCCCTCAGGGGCGCACAGATACGCAGTATTTT,CASSLPPQGRTDTQYF
TRBV27,-,13,TRBJ1-2,-,TGTGCCAGCAGTCAGGGGTACAACTATGGCTACACCTTC,CASSQGYNYGYTF
TRBV13,-,15,TRBJ2-1,-,TGTGCCAGCAGCTTAGTTTGGAGCTCCTACAATGAGCAGTTCTTC,CASSLVWSSYNEQFF
TRBV10-3,-,15,TRBJ1-4,once,TGTGCCATCAGTGACTCTCTGAACTCTAATGAAAAACTGTTTTTT,CAISDSLNSNEKLFF
TRBV2,TRBD1,13,TRBJ1-5,few,TGTGCCAGCAGGGGACAGGGGGCCCAGCCCCAGCATTTT,CASRGQGAQPQHF
TRBV7-9,TRBD1,16,TRBJ1-4,-,TGTGCCAGCAGCTCTCCGGGACAGGGTACTAATGAAAAACTGTTTTTT,CASSSPGQGTNEKLFF
TRBV4-2,-,15,TRBJ2-5,-,TGTGCCAGCAGCCAAGAAGGGGGGGCTCAAGAGACCCAGTACTTC,CASSQEGGAQETQYF
TRBV28,-,14,TRBJ1-4,once,TGTGCCAGCAACGAAGGGTCAACTAATGAAAAACTGTTTTTT,CASNEGSTNEKLFF
TRBV19,-,15,TRBJ1-2,-,TGTGCCAGTAGTATGACAGCCCTTGGACCATATGGCTACACCTTC,CASSMTALGPYGYTF
TRBV5-1,-,15,TRBJ2-3,-,TGCGCCAGCAGCTTGAGGGGGGTTAGCACAGATACGCAGTATTTT,CASSLRGVSTDTQYF
TRBV6-5,-,12,TRBJ1-1,few,TGTGCCAGCAGGCCTCCAGAGGGTGAAGCTTTCTTT,CASRPPEGEAFF
TRBV20-1,-,11,TRBJ1-3,-,TGCAGTGCTACAGGGAAGGCCACCATATATTTT,CSATGKATIYF
TRBV6-5,-,13,TRBJ2-3,-,TGTGCCAGCAAGGCGGGTAGCACAGATACGCAGTATTTT,CASKAGSTDTQYF
TRBV5-1,-,15,TRBJ1-6,few,TGCGCCAGCTCCGGGCGGAGGGGGGAAGGTTCACCCCTCCACTTT,CASSGRRGEGSPLHF
TRBV4-1,-,16,TRBJ1-1,-,TGCGCCAGCAGCCCCCGACAGATCCTCGGGAACACTGAAGCTTTCTTT,CASSPRQILGNTEAFF
TRBV4-3,TRBD1,13,TRBJ2-5,-,TGCGCCAGCAGCCGGGACAGGGAGGAGACCCAGTACTTC,CASSRDREETQYF
TRBV27,-,14,TRBJ2-2,-,TGTGCCAGCAGTTTGGGGGGCCCCATCGGGGAGCTGTTTTTT,CASSLGGPIGELFF
TRBV2,TRBD1,18,TRBJ1-3,-,TGTGCCAGCATCCCCGACTGGGACAGGGCCCTTTCAGGAAACACCATATATTTT,CASIPDWDRALSGNTIYF
TRBV19,TRBD1,14,TRBJ1-4,-,TGTGCCAGTAGTCTCCGGGACAGGGATGAAAAACTGTTTTTT,CASSLRDRDEKLFF
TRBV19,TRBD1,15,TRBJ2-2,-,TGTGCCTTAAACTCGGACGACAGGGAGACCGGGGAGCTGTTTTTT,CALNSDDRETGELFF
TRBV4-3,-,13,TRBJ2-2,-,TGCGCCAGCAGCCCCCTCCTGAGCGGGGAGCTGTTTTTT,CASSPLLSGELFF
TRBV27,TRBD1,15,TRBJ1-1,once,TGTGCCAGCAGTCCCTGGACAGGGGGGGACACTGAAGCTTTCTTT,CASSPWTGGDTEAFF
TRBV7-9,-,16,TRBJ1-1,-,TGTGCCAGCAGCTTAGATGGTTTCGTGGGATACACTGAAGCTTTCTTT,CASSLDGFVGYTEAFF
TRBV7-2,TRBD1,16,TRBJ1-6,-,TGTGCCAGCAGCTCCGGGACAGTAAAAATAAATTCACCCCTCCACTTT,CASSSGTVKINSPLHF
TRBV5-6,-,16,TRBJ2-7,-,TGTGCCAGCAGCTCCCTCATACTGGGGAGCTCCTACGAGCAGTACTTC,CASSSLILGSSYEQYF
TRBV7-8,-,15,TRBJ1-4,once,TGTGCCAGCAGCGCCACAGGGACAACTAATGAAAAACTGTTTTTT,CASSATGTTNEKLFF
TRBV27,TRBD1,18,TRBJ1-5,-,TGTGCCAGCAGTTTTAGGCTCGGGACAGGGGCCGGCAATCAGCCCCAGCATTTT,CASSFRLGTGAGNQPQHF
TRBV10-3,-,12,TRBJ1-1,-,TGTGCCATCAACCCAGGGGCCGGTGAAGCTTTCTTT,CAINPGAGEAFF
TRBV9,TRBD2,14,TRBJ2-7,-,TGTGCCAGCAGCGCTAGCGGGCGACCCTACGAGCAGTACTTC,CASSASGRPYEQYF
TRBV7-9,TRBD2,15,TRBJ2-1,once,TGTGCCAGCAGCTTAGTGACGGGGGGGCCGGATGAGCAGTTCTTC,CASSLVTGGPDEQFF